The 16 T cell receptor beta chains listed next were all sequenced from one sample in a study of Ad26.COV2.S vaccination and SARS-CoV-2 variants (dated by TCRdb to the early 2020s). In light of the paper, this sample's treatment or condition label describes: about 20 received Ad26.COV2.S at low or high dose, single or two shots; several received placebo; per-sample allocation not given. Repertoires of vaccine and placebo recipients were sequenced from samples taken on day 63 after the first injection. The receptor library was made with the immunoSEQ multiplex PCR assay. TCRdb obtained this table from immuneACCESS and retained in-frame rearrangements with V and J assigned. These tables miss some clones; where compared with another copy, unresolved V genes account for less than half of the shortfall, and the remainder is unexplained. In this sample the table shows hundreds of thousands of clones, approximately 88% of which occur a single time. The leading ten clones occupy approximately 1.5% of the sample.

Sequencing was performed on peripheral blood, taken in a trial of Ad26.COV2.S vaccine versus placebo. These receptors all come from a person aged 18-60 years who received the Ad26.COV2.S COVID-19 vaccine or a placebo.

The chain employs TRBV10-3 and TRBJ2-5; TRBD1 agrees at 10 bases. The CDR3 totals 12 residues. Germline assignment: CDR1 ENHRY and CDR2 SYGVKD. Losses at the gene ends were 8 bases for V and 3 bases for J; bases not matched to a gene: 0. This CDR3 reads CAIGTGEETQYF. For the CDR3, the DNA is TGTGCCATCGGGACAGGGGAAGAGACCCAGTACTTC.

This chain links TRBV3-1 (or the pseudogene TRBV3-2) with TRBJ2-5; D assignment may be TRBD1 or TRBD2 (5 bases each). The CDR3 contains 15 residues. The germline gives CDR1 LGHDT, CDR2 YNNKEL (reference sequence). The V gene lost 4 bases and the J gene lost 7 bases, with 19 bases spanning the gap. The chain's CDR3 is CASSLAGTGGGTQYF. The DNA of the CDR3 is TGTGCCAGCAGCCTTGCCGGGACCGGAGGCGGGACCCAGTACTTC.

The chain recombines TRBV2 with TRBJ2-1; 7 bases agree with TRBD2. CDR1 and CDR2 (germline): SNHLY, FYNNEI. The trim removed 6 bases at V and 3 bases at J, leaving 5 bases unmatched. The CDR3 is 14 residues long. CDR3 in amino acids: CASSGLDHYNEQFF. The CDR3 nucleotides are TGTGCCAGCAGCGGACTAGACCACTACAATGAGCAGTTCTTC.

V is TRBV4-2 and J is TRBJ1-2; D unresolved. The CDR3 totals 14 residues. The germline V and J ends were trimmed by 0 bases and 4 bases, with 9 bases remaining between them. Germline V lookup: CDR1 LGHNA, CDR2 YNFKEQ. CDR3 in amino acids: CASSQDRAGYGYTF. The CDR3 DNA reads as TGTGCCAGCAGCCAAGATCGGGCGGGCTATGGCTACACCTTC.

The genes are TRBV6-5 and TRBJ1-1; possible D gene TRBD1, 6 bases. CDR1 is MNHEY and CDR2 is SVGAGI in the germline V gene. Between the trimmed V and J ends, which lost 6 bases and 2 bases, there was a span of 13 bases. This CDR3 has 14 residues. The CDR3 region is CASSTTGINTEAFF. In nucleotides, the CDR3 is TGTGCCAGCAGCACTACAGGGATTAACACTGAAGCTTTCTTT.

This chain connects TRBV29-1 to TRBJ2-7; D not resolved. The CDR3 runs 11 residues. The germline V and J ends were trimmed by 6 bases and 0 bases, with 6 bases remaining between them. The germline V gene encodes CDR1 SQVTM and CDR2 ANQGSEA. The CDR3 loop is CSVGFSYEQYF. CDR3 bases: TGCAGCGTCGGGTTCTCCTACGAGCAGTACTTC.

In this sample, this clone turned up a few times. This chain connects TRBV5-6 to TRBJ2-1, with TRBD2 matching over 11 bases. Unmatched junction bases numbered 7, after V lost 2 bases and J lost 0 bases. CDR1 and CDR2 from the germline V gene are SGHDT and YYEEEE. There are 18 residues in the CDR3. The CDR3 loop is CASSFGLAGLSSYNEQFF. The CDR3 coding sequence is TGTGCCAGCAGCTTTGGACTAGCGGGCCTTAGCTCCTACAATGAGCAGTTCTTC. Full variable domain (rest looked up from reference TRBV5-6 and TRBJ2-1): DAGVTQSPTHLIKTRGQQVTLRCSPKSGHDTVSWYQQALGQGPQFIFQYYEEEERQRGNFPDRFSGHQFPNYSSELNVNALLLGDSALYLCASSFGLAGLSSYNEQFFGPGTRLTVL.

V gene TRBV7-2 combines with J gene TRBJ2-3, with 7 bases fitting TRBD2. This CDR3 has 15 residues. Germline V gene sequence: CDR1 SGHTA, CDR2 FQGNSA. Trimming removed 1 base from V and 5 bases from J; junction bases left unmatched: 6. Written as DNA, the CDR3 is TGTGCCAGCAGCTTAGTGGTAGGGGAGGGAGATACGCAGTATTTT. Translation gives CASSLVVGEGDTQYF.

Details on this clone: At the DNA level, this CDR3 is encoded by other sequences in the same sample as well. CDR3 sequence (DNA): TGCAGTGCTAGTGGGAGCACAGATACGCAGTATTTT. As protein: CSASGSTDTQYF. The J gene is TRBJ2-3, the V gene TRBV20-1, with no clear D. This CDR3 has 12 residues. The germline V gene encodes CDR1 DFQATT and CDR2 SNEGSKA (reference sequence). Trimming shortened V by 3 bases and J by 0 bases, and 4 bases separated the two germline ends.

The chain is built from TRBV7-9 and TRBJ2-3, with D possibly matching TRBD1 (5 bases). The V end lost 5 bases, the J end lost 3 bases, and 12 bases lay between the germline ends. This CDR3 region has 14 residues. Germline lookup yields CDR1 SEHNR and CDR2 FQNEAQ (reference sequence). This chain's CDR3 is CASSQGSPTDTQYF. CDR3 DNA: TGTGCCAGCAGCCAGGGAAGCCCAACAGATACGCAGTATTTT.

This sequence joins TRBV19 and TRBJ2-7, with D possibly being TRBD1 (6 bases). Trimming removed 4 bases from V and 4 bases from J, with 11 bases in between. This CDR3 is built from 13 residues. Germline V gene data show CDR1 as LNHDA and CDR2 as SQIVND (reference sequence). The CDR3 sequence is CASSSQGKYEQYF. The CDR3 DNA reads as TGTGCCAGTAGTAGCCAGGGGAAGTACGAGCAGTACTTC.

The chain has TRBV30 and TRBJ2-5; 8 bases line up with TRBD1. The ends lost 2 bases at V and 5 bases at J; junction bases unmatched: 4. The CDR3 has 13 amino acids. Per the germline V gene, CDR1 is GTSNPN and CDR2 is SVGIG (reference sequence). The CDR3 DNA sequence: TGTGCCTGGAGTTCAGGGGGCCCGGAGACCCAGTACTTC. Translation gives CAWSSGGPETQYF.

The chain links TRBV29-1 to TRBJ1-1, with D hard to call. CDR1 and CDR2 (germline): SQVTM, ANQGSEA. The V end was cut by 2 bases, the J end by 2 bases, with 9 bases between. The CDR3 covers 13 residues. The CDR3 loop is CSVESVGNTEAFF. As DNA, the CDR3 is TGCAGCGTTGAATCGGTGGGTAACACTGAAGCTTTCTTT.

The V and J genes are TRBV30 and TRBJ1-2; the match to TRBD1 covers 7 bases. Trimming took 7 bases from V and 2 from J; bases not matched to a gene: 10. CDR1 GTSNPN and CDR2 SVGIG come from the germline V gene (reference sequence). The CDR3 extends over 14 amino acids. The CDR3, as DNA: TGTGCCTTTTCTCAGGGGGGGAGCAACTATGGCTACACCTTC. It encodes CAFSQGGSNYGYTF.

The V call is TRBV5-6, the J call TRBJ2-3; the D is unclear. This CDR3 spans 12 amino acids. V lost 0 bases to trimming and J lost 6 bases, with 5 bases between them. Germline V gene sequence: CDR1 SGHDT, CDR2 YYEEEE. The CDR3 DNA reads TGTGCCAGCAGCTTGGCCGCGGATACGCAGTATTTT. Protein: CASSLAADTQYF.

The rearrangement joins TRBV3-1 (or the pseudogene TRBV3-2) to TRBJ1-2; tentative D call: TRBD1 (6 bases). CDR1 LGHDT and CDR2 YNNKEL come from the germline V gene (reference sequence). Trimming cost V 3 bases and J 1 base, with 15 bases left between them. The CDR3 length is 16 residues. The CDR3 loop reads CASSQAKRTDNYGYTF. CDR3 bases: TGTGCCAGCAGCCAGGCGAAACGGACAGATAACTATGGCTACACCTTC.